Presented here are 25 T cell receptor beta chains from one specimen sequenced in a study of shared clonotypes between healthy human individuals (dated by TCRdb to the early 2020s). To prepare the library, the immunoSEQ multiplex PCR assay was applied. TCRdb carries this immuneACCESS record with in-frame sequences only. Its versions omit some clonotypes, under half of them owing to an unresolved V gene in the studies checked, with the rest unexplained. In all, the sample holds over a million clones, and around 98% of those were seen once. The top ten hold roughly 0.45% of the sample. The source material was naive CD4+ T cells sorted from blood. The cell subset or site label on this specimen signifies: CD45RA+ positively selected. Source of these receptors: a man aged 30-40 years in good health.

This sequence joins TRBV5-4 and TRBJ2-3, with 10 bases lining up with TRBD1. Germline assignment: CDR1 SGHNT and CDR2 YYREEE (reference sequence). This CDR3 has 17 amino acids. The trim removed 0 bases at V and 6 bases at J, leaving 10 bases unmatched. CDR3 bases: TGTGCCAGCAGCTTGGGGGCCGGGACAGGGGTTAGTGATACGCAGTATTTT. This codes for CASSLGAGTGVSDTQYF.

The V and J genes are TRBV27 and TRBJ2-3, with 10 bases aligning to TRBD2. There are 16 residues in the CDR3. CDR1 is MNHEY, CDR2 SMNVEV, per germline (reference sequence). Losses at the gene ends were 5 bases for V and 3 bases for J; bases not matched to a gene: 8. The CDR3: CASSLGSSGRTDTQYF. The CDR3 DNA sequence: TGTGCCAGCAGTCTCGGTTCTAGCGGGAGAACAGATACGCAGTATTTT.

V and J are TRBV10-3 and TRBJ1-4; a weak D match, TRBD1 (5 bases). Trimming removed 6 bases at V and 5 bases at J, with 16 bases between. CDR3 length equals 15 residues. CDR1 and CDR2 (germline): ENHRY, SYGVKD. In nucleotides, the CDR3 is TGTGCCATCAGCGATACGACAGAGTCCAATGAAAAACTGTTTTTT. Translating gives CAISDTTESNEKLFF.

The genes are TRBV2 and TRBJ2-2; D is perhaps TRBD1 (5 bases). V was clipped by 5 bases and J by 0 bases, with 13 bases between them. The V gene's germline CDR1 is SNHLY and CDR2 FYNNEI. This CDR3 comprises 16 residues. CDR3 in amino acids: CASSLRQPPNTGELFF. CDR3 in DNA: TGTGCCAGCAGTTTGCGACAGCCCCCGAACACCGGGGAGCTGTTTTTT. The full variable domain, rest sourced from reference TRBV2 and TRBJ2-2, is EPEVTQTPSHQVTQMGQEVILRCVPISNHLYFYWYRQILGQKVEFLVSFYNNEISEKSEIFDDQFSVERPDGSNFTLKIRSTKLEDSAMYFCASSLRQPPNTGELFFGEGSRLTVL.

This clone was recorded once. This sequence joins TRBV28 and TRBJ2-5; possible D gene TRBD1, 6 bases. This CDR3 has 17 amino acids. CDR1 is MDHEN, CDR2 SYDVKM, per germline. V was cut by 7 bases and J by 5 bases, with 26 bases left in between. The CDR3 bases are TGTGCCAGCAACGCAGGGGAACGGGCTTGGGTTTGGGAGACCCAGTACTTC. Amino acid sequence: CASNAGERAWVWETQYF. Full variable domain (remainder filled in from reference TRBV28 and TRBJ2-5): DVKVTQSSRYLVKRTGEKVFLECVQDMDHENMFWYRQDPGLGLRLIYFSYDVKMKEKGDIPEGYSVSREKKERFSLILESASTNQTSMYLCASNAGERAWVWETQYFGPGTRLLVL.

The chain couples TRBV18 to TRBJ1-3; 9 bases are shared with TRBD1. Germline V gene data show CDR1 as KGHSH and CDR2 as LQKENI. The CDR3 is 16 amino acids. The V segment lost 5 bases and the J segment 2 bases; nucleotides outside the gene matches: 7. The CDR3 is CASSESQGAAGNTIYF. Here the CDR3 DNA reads TGTGCCAGCTCAGAGTCACAGGGGGCTGCTGGAAACACCATATATTTT.

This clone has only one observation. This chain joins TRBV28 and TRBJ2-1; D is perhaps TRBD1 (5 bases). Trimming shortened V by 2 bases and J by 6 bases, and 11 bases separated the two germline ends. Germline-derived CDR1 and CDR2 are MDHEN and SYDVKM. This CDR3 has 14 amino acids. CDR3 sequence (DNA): TGTGCCAGCAGTTTAGTAGCAGGGCTCAATGAGCAGTTCTTC. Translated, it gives CASSLVAGLNEQFF.

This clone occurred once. The CDR3: CASSWTGTGEDGYTF. DNA of the CDR3: TGCGCCAGCAGCTGGACCGGGACAGGGGAGGATGGCTACACCTTC. J is TRBJ1-2 and V is TRBV5-1; 10 nucleotides agree with TRBD1. In germline, CDR1 is SGHRS, CDR2 YFSETQ. CDR3 size: 15 residues. The trim removed 3 bases at V and 6 bases at J, leaving 8 bases unmatched.

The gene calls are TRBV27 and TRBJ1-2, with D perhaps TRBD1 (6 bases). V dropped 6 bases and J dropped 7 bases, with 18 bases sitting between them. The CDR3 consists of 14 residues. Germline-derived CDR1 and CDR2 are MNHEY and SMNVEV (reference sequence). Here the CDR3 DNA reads TGTGCCAGCAGCCACCGACAGGTTGGGTTTGGCTACACCTTC. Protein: CASSHRQVGFGYTF.

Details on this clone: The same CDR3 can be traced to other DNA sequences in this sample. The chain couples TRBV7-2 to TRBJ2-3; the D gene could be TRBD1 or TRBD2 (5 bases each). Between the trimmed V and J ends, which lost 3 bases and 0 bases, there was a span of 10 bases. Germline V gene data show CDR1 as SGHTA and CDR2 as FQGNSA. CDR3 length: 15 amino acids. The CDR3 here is CASSLSGPSTDTQYF. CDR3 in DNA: TGTGCCAGCAGCTTGTCGGGGCCTAGCACAGATACGCAGTATTTT.

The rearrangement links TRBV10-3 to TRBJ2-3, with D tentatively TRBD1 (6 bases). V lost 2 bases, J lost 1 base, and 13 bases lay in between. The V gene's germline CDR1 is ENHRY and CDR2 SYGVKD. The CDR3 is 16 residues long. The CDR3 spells CAISEPNRARTDTQYF. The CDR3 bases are TGTGCCATCAGTGAGCCCAACAGGGCCCGCACAGATACGCAGTATTTT.

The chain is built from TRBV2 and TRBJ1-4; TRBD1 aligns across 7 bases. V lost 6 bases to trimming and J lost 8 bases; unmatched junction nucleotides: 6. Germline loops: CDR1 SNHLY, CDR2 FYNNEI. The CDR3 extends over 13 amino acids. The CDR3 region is CASSGRDREKLFF. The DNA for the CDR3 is TGTGCCAGCAGCGGCCGGGACAGAGAAAAACTGTTTTTT.

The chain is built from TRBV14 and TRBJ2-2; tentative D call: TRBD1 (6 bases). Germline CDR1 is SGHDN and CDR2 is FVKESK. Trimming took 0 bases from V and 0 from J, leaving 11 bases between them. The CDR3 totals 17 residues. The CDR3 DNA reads TGTGCCAGCAGCCAAGAAACAGGGTTTTCGAACACCGGGGAGCTGTTTTTT. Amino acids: CASSQETGFSNTGELFF.

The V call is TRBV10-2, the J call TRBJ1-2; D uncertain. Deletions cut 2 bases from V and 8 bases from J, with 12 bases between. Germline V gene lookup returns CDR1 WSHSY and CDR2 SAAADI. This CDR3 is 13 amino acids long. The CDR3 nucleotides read TGCGCCAGCAGTGAGGTGGAGGCCGGAGGCTACACCTTC. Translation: CASSEVEAGGYTF.

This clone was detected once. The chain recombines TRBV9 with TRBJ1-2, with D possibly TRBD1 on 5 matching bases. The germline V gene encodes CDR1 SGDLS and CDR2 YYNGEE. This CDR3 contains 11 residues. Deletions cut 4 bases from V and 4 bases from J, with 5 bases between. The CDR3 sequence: CASSQGYGYTF. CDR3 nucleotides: TGTGCCAGCAGCCAGGGCTATGGCTACACCTTC.

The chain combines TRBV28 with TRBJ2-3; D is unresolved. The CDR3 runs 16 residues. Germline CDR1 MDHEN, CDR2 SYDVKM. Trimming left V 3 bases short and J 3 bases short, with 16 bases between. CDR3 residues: CASSFISVDWTDTQYF. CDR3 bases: TGTGCCAGCAGTTTCATTTCAGTCGATTGGACAGATACGCAGTATTTT.

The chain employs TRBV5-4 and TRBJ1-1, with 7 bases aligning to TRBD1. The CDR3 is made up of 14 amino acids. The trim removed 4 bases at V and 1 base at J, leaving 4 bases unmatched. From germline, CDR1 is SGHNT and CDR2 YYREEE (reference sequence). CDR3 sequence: CASSQGQTNTEAFF. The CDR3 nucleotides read TGTGCCAGCAGCCAGGGACAGACGAACACTGAAGCTTTCTTT.

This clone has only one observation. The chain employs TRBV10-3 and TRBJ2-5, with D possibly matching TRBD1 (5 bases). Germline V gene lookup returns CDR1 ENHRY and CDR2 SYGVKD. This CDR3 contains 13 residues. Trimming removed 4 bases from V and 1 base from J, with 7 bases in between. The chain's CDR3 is CAISGRGQETQYF. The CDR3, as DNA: TGTGCCATCAGTGGAAGGGGCCAAGAGACCCAGTACTTC.

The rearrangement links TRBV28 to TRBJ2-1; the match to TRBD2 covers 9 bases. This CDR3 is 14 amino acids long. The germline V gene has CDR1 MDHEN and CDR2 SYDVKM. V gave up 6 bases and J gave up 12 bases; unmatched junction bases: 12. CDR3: CASRASGNPLRQFF. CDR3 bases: TGTGCCAGCAGGGCTAGCGGGAATCCCTTGAGGCAGTTCTTC.

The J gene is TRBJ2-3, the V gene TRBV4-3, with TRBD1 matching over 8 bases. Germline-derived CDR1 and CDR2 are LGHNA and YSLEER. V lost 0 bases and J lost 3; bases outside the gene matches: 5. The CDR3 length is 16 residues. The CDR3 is CASSQEDRVLTDTQYF. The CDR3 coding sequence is TGCGCCAGCAGCCAAGAGGACAGGGTCCTAACAGATACGCAGTATTTT.

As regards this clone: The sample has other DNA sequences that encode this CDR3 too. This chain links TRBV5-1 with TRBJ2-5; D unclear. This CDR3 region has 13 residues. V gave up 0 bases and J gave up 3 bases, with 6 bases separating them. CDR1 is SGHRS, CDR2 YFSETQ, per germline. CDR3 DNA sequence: TGCGCCAGCAGCTTGGACAGAGAAGAGACCCAGTACTTC. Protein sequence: CASSLDREETQYF.

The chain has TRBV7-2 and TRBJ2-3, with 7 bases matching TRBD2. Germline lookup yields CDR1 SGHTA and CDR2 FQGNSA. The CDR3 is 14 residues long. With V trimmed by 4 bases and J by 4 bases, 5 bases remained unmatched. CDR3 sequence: CASSSRLAADTQYF. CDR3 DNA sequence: TGTGCCAGCAGCTCGAGACTAGCCGCAGATACGCAGTATTTT.

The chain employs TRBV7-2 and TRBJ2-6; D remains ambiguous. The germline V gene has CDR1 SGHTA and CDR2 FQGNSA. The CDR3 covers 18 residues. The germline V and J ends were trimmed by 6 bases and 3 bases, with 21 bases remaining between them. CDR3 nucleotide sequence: TGTGCCAGCAGGATTTGGCGGCCCTCAAGTTTTGGGGCCAACGTCCTGACTTTC. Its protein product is CASRIWRPSSFGANVLTF.

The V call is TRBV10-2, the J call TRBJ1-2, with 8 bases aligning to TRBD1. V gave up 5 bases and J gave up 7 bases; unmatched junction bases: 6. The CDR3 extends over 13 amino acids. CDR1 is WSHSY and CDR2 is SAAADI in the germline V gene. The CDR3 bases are TGCGCCAGCAGTCCGGACAGGGTCTCTGGCTACACCTTC. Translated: CASSPDRVSGYTF.

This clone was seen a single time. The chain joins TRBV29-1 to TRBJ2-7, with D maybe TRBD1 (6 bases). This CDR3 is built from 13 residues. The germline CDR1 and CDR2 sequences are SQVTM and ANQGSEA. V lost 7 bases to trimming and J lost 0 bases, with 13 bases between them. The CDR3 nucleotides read TGCAGCGCCCGACAGGAGAGCTCCTACGAGCAGTACTTC. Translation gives CSARQESSYEQYF.